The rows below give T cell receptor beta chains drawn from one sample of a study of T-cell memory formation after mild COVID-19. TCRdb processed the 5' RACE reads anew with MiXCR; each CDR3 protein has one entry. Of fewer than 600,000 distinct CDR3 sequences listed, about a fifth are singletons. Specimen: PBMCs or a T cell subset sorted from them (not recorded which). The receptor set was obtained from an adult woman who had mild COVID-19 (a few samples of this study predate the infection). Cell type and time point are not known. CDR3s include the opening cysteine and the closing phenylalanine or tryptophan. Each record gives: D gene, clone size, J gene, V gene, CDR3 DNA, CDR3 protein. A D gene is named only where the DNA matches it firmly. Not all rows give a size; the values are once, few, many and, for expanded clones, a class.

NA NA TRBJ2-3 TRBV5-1 TGCGCCAGCAGCTTGGCAGCGGGCCGCACAGATACGCAGTATTTT CASSLAAGRTDTQYF
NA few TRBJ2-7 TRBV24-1 TGTGCCACCAGTGATCCGAATGGAGGGGCGCGGTACGAGCAGTACTTC CATSDPNGGARYEQYF
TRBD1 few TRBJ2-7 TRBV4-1 TGCGCCAGCAGCTATACGGGACAGGGGTCCTACGAGCAGTACTTC CASSYTGQGSYEQYF
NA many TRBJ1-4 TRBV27 TGTGCCAGCAGCTTTGGGGGTACTAATGAAAAACTGTTTTTT CASSFGGTNEKLFF
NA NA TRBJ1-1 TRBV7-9 TGTGCCAGCAGCTTAGCTCTGGGGAACACTGAAGCTTTCTTT CASSLALGNTEAFF
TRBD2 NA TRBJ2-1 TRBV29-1 TGCAGCGGACTGTTAGCGGGATGGTACAATGAGCAGTTCTTC CSGLLAGWYNEQFF
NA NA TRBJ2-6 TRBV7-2 TGTGCCAGCAGCCTGGCGGGGTCTAAAGGTGCTGGGGCCAACGTCCTGACTTTC CASSLAGSKGAGANVLTF
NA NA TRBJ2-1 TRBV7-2 TGTGCCAGCAGCTTAGTCTACAGGGACAATGAGCAGTTCTTC CASSLVYRDNEQFF
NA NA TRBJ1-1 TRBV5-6 TGTGCCAGCAGCGCGGCGGGACGGCGGACTGAAGCTTTCTTT CASSAAGRRTEAFF
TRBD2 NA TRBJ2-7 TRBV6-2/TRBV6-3 TGTGCCAGCAGTTACGGCGGACTAGCACTCTACGAGCAGTACTTC CASSYGGLALYEQYF
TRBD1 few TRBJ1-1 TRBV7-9 TGTGCCAGCAGCTTAGAAGGGGGCGTTGGGGGCACTGAAGCTTTCTTT CASSLEGGVGGTEAFF
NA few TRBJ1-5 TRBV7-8 TGTGCCAGCAGCCAGACAGATAGCAATCAGCCCCAGCATTTT CASSQTDSNQPQHF
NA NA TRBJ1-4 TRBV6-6 TGTGCCAGCAGTTACCGCCCCATCCGGGATGAAAAACTGTTTTTT CASSYRPIRDEKLFF
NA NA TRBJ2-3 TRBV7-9 TGTGCCAGCAGCCAGGGCAGCGGCGTTAGGGATACGCAGTATTTT CASSQGSGVRDTQYF
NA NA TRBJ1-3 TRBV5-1 TGCGCCAGCAGCGGTACTGGGGGGAGCGGAAACACCATATATTTT CASSGTGGSGNTIYF
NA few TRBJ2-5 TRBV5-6 TGTGCCAGCAGCTTGGTTCAGCAAGAGACCCAGTACTTC CASSLVQQETQYF
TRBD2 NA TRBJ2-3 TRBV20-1 TGCAGTGCTAGAGACCCCCTCAGGGGCGGGAGGACAGATACGCAGTATTTT CSARDPLRGGRTDTQYF
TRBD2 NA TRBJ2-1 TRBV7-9 TGTGCCAGCAGTCCTCCGGGACTAGCGGGAGTCCATGAGCAGTTCTTC CASSPPGLAGVHEQFF
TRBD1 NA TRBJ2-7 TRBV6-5 TGTGCCAGCAGGGACAGGGACCCTCCGGGACGGCAGTACTTC CASRDRDPPGRQYF
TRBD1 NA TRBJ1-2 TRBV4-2 TGTGCCAGCAGCCAAGGGACAGGGGGACGGGATGGCTACACCTTC CASSQGTGGRDGYTF
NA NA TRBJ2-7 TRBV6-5 TGTGCCAGCAGGGGCAGCTTCTACGAGCAGTACTTC CASRGSFYEQYF
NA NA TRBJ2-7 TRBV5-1 TGCGCCAGCAGGTTGGACATCTACGAGCAGTACTTC CASRLDIYEQYF
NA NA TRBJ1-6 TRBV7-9 TGTGCCAGCAGCTTAGAATTGCACTCACCCCTCCACTTT CASSLELHSPLHF
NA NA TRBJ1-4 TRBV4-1 TGCGCCAGCAGCTACGGACCTTTGGGAGGGGAAAAACTGTTTTTT CASSYGPLGGEKLFF
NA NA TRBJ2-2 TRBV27 TGTGCCAGCAGTCACGACCCCCAGGAAACAGCCGGGGAGCTGTTTTTT CASSHDPQETAGELFF
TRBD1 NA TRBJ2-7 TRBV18 TGTGCCAGCTCACAGGGACAGGGGAGCGAGCAGTACTTC CASSQGQGSEQYF
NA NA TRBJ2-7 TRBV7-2 TGTGCCAGCAGCTTAAGGTGGGACGTCCCCAAATCAGATCGCGGGCAGTACTTC CASSLRWDVPKSDRGQYF
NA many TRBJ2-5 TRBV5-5 TGTGCCAGCAGTTCGTCGGGAGGAGGGGGCCAAGAGACCCAGTACTTC CASSSSGGGGQETQYF
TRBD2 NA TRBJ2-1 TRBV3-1 TGTGCCAGCAGCCTGCCGGGACTAGAAATGGGAGGTGAGCAGTTCTTC CASSLPGLEMGGEQFF
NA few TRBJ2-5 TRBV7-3 TGTGCCAGCAGCCCCCGGGCAGGGGCGAAGACCCAGTACTTC CASSPRAGAKTQYF
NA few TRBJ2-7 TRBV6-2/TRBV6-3 TGTGCCAGCAGCAACACGAGGACCCCTTCCCGCGAGCAGTACTTC CASSNTRTPSREQYF
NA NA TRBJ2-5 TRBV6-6 TGTGCCAGCAGTTGGGGCCAGGGGCTACAAGAGACCCAGTACTTC CASSWGQGLQETQYF
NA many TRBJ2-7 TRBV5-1 TGCGCCAGCAGCTTGGGGCGGGACAGATACGAGCAGTACTTC CASSLGRDRYEQYF
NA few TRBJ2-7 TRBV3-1 TGTGCCAGCAGCCAAGGCCGGGGCTACTACGAGCAGTACTTC CASSQGRGYYEQYF
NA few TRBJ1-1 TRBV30 TGTGCCTGGAGTGTTTTGGGGGCGCGGTCGAACACTGAAGCTTTCTTT CAWSVLGARSNTEAFF
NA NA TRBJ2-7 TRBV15 TGTGCCACCAGCAGAGCCCACGACAGCTCCTACGAGCAGTACTTC CATSRAHDSSYEQYF
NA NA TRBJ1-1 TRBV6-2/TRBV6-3 TGTGCCAGCAGTAAGGCACAGAACACTGAAGCTTTCTTT CASSKAQNTEAFF
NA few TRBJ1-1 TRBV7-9 TGTGCCAGCAGCTTGGACCGCTTCTGGACTGAAGCTTTCTTT CASSLDRFWTEAFF
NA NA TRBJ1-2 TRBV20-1 TGCAGTGCCCACCCGGCTGAGGGGCGCGGCTATGGCTACACCTTC CSAHPAEGRGYGYTF
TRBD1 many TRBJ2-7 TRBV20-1 TGCAGTGCTAGAGATCCCGCCCGACAGGGTTCCTACGAGCAGTACTTC CSARDPARQGSYEQYF
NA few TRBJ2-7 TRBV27 TGTGCCAGCAGGCCATATGGCGGCTCATCCTACGAGCAGTACTTC CASRPYGGSSYEQYF
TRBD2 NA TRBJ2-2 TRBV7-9 TGTGCCAGCAGCTTGACTAGCGGGCAGAACACCGGGGAGCTGTTTTTT CASSLTSGQNTGELFF
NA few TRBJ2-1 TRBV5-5 TGTGCCAGCAGCTTGGTTGCAGGGGCCCCCGGCGAGCAGTTCTTC CASSLVAGAPGEQFF
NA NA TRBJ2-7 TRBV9 TGTGCCAGCAGCATAAGCGTGAGTGGGTACGAGCAGTACTTC CASSISVSGYEQYF
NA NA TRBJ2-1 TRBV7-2 TGTGCCAGCAGCCCGAGGGACAAGAGCTCCTACAATGAGCAGTTCTTC CASSPRDKSSYNEQFF
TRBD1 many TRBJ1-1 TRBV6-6 TGTGCCAGCAGTTACCCAGTGACAGGGGGGAACACTGAAGCTTTCTTT CASSYPVTGGNTEAFF
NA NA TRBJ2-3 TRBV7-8 TGTGCCAGCGGCTCACCGGGCGCCACAGATACGCAGTATTTT CASGSPGATDTQYF
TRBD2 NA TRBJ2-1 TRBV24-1 TGTGCCACCAGTGACCAATCCGGGACTAGCGGATCCAATGAGCAGTTCTTC CATSDQSGTSGSNEQFF
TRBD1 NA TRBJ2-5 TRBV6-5 TGTGCCAGCAGTCCCGAGGCCGACAGGGAGGAGACCCAGTACTTC CASSPEADREETQYF
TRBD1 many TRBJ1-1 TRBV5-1 TGCGCCAGCAGCTTGGGACAGGGGATGAACACTGAAGCTTTCTTT CASSLGQGMNTEAFF
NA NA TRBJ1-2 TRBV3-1 TGTGCCAGCAGCCAAGATGGCAGGTACACCTTC CASSQDGRYTF
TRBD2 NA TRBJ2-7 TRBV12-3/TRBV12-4 TGTGCCAGCAGTTTAGGGACTAGCGCCTACGAGCAGTACTTC CASSLGTSAYEQYF
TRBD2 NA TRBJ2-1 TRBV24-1 TGTGCCACCAGTGAATACACTAGCGGGAGTAAGAATGAGCAGTTCTTC CATSEYTSGSKNEQFF
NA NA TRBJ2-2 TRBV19 TGTGCCAGTATGGCCCTAGGCGTTAACACCGGGGAGCTGTTTTTT CASMALGVNTGELFF
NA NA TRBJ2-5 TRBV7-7 TGTGCCAGCAGCCGGGAATATCAGGGGACCCAGTACTTC CASSREYQGTQYF
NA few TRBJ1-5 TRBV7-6 TGTGCCAGCAGCTTAGGGTTCGGGCAGCCCCAGCATTTT CASSLGFGQPQHF
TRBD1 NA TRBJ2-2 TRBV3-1 TGTGCCAGCAGCCAAGATCGGCGACAGGGGCACGGGGAGCTGTTTTTT CASSQDRRQGHGELFF
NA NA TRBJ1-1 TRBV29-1 TGCAGCGTTGCAGAGGGACATCAAGCTTTCTTT CSVAEGHQAFF
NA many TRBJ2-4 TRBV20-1 TGCAGTGCTAGAGATCAGTTTAACTGGGTCATTCAGTACTTC CSARDQFNWVIQYF